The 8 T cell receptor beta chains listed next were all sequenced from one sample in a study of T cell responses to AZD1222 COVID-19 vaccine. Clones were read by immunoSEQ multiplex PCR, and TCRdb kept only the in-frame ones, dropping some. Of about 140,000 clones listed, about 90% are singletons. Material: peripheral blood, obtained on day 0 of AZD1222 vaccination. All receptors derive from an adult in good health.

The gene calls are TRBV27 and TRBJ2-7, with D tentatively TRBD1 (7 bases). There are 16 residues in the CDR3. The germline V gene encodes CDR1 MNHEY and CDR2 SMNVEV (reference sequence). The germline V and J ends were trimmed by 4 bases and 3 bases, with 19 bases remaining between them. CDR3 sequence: CASSYRGGGLFYEQYF. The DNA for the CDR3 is TGTGCCAGCAGTTACCGAGGGGGCGGACTATTCTACGAGCAGTACTTC.

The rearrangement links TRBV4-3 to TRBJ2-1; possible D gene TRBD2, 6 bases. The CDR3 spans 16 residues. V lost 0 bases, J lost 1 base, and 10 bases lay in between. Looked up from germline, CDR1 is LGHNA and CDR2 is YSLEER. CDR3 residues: CASSQEWAGSYNEQFF. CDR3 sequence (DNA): TGCGCCAGCAGCCAAGAGTGGGCGGGGTCCTACAATGAGCAGTTCTTC.

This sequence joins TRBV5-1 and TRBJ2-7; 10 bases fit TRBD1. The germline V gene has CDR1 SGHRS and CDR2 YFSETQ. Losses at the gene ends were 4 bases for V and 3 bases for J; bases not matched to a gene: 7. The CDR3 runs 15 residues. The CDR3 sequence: CASSRGQGPIYEQYF. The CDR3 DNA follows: TGCGCCAGCAGCCGGGGACAGGGGCCAATCTACGAGCAGTACTTC.

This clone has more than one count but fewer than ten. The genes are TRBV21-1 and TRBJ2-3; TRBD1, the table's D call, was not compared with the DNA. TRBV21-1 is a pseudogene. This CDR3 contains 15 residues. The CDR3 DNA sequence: TGTGCCAGCAGCACAGGGGAACAGGGTGTAGATACGCAGTATTTT. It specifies CASSTGEQGVDTQYF.

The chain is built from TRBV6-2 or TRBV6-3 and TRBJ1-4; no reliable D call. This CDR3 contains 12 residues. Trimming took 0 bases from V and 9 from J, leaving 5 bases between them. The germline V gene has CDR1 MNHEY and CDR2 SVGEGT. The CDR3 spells CASSYSMQKLFF. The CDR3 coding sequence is TGTGCCAGCAGTTACTCGATGCAAAAACTGTTTTTT.

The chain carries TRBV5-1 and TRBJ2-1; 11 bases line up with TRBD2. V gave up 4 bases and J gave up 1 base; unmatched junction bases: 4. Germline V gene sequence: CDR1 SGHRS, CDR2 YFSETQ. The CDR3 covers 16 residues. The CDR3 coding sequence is TGCGCCAGCAGCATCCGGACTAGCGGGTCCTACAATGAGCAGTTCTTC. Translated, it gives CASSIRTSGSYNEQFF.

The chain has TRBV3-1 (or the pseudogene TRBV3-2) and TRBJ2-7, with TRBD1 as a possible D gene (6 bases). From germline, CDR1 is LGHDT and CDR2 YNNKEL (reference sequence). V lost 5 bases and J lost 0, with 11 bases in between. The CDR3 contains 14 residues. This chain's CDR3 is CASSRGQSSYEQYF. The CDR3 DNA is TGTGCCAGCAGCAGAGGACAGAGCTCCTACGAGCAGTACTTC.

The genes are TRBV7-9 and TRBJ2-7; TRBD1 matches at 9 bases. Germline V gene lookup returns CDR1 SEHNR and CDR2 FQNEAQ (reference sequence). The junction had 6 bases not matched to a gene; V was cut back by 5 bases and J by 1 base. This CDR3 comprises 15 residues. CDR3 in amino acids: CASSPPGQGSYEQYF. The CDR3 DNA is TGTGCCAGCAGCCCTCCGGGACAGGGTTCCTACGAGCAGTACTTC.